Below are 13 T cell receptor beta chains sequenced from a single sample in a study of CD8 T cells in Susac syndrome. RNA was extracted with the RNeasy kit, and a quantity of roughly 0.5 to 1 ug was reverse transcribed using random hexamers. TCRdb re-called the immunoSEQ multiplex PCR reads with MiXCR, one entry per CDR3 protein. The table lists 92,000 or so distinct CDR3 sequences, 95% to 96% of them singletons. What was sequenced was CD8+ T cells from PBMCs. The receptors stem from a human donor with Susac syndrome.

The genes are TRBV20-1 and TRBJ1-6, with D tentatively TRBD1 (6 bases). Germline loops: CDR1 DFQATT, CDR2 SNEGSKA (reference sequence). The CDR3 is made up of 14 amino acids. Trimming shortened V by 2 bases and J by 10 bases, and 15 bases separated the two germline ends. The CDR3 region is CSARIQGWQSPLHF. CDR3 DNA sequence: TGCAGTGCTAGAATACAGGGATGGCAGTCACCCCTCCACTTT.

The chain carries TRBV12-5 and TRBJ2-7, with 8 bases lining up with TRBD1. V lost 7 bases and J lost 7; bases outside the gene matches: 12. Germline V gene data show CDR1 as LGHNT and CDR2 as FRNRAP. The CDR3 runs 14 residues. This chain's CDR3 is CASASRTGLEEQYF. The CDR3, as DNA: TGTGCTAGTGCCTCCAGGACAGGGTTGGAAGAGCAGTACTTC.

The rearrangement uses TRBV6-1 and TRBJ1-1; D is possibly TRBD1 (5 bases). The CDR3 is 16 residues long. Germline V CDR1 and CDR2: MNHNS, SASEGT. V was pared by 2 bases and J by 1 base, with 14 bases between. The CDR3 DNA follows: TGTGCCAGCAGTGAACGGGGTGGGGCGAGGAACACTGAAGCTTTCTTT. Encoded protein: CASSERGGARNTEAFF.

J is TRBJ1-2 and V is TRBV5-6; 9 nucleotides agree with TRBD1. Unmatched junction bases numbered 13, after V lost 5 bases and J lost 8 bases. The CDR3 is made up of 15 amino acids. The germline V gene has CDR1 SGHDT and CDR2 YYEEEE. The CDR3 DNA sequence: TGTGCCAGCAGTTCCGGGACAGGGATTAATGGAGGCTACACCTTC. Its translation is CASSSGTGINGGYTF.

The J gene is TRBJ2-7, the V gene TRBV30; the D is unclear. The CDR3 consists of 13 residues. With 0 bases removed from V and 2 bases from J, the gap between germline ends came to 8 bases. Germline values: CDR1 GTSNPN, CDR2 SVGIG (reference sequence). As DNA, the CDR3 is TGTGCCTGGAGTGTAGGCAGCCCCTACGAGCAGTACTTC. This gives the protein CAWSVGSPYEQYF.

This clonotype was detected only once. The chain uses TRBV7-9 and TRBJ2-3; 7 nucleotides agree with TRBD2. This CDR3 contains 16 residues. With 4 bases clipped from V and 2 bases from J, the junction kept 9 bases outside the gene matches. The germline gives CDR1 SEHNR, CDR2 FQNEAQ (reference sequence). The CDR3 DNA is TGTGCCAGCAGCTCCTTGGGGGGGGATAACACAGATACGCAGTATTTT. This translates into CASSSLGGDNTDTQYF.

The CDR3 here is CASSQSSGQGTDEQYF. As DNA, the CDR3 is TGCGCCAGCAGTCAATCGTCGGGACAGGGCACCGACGAGCAGTACTTC. V gene TRBV23-1 combines with J gene TRBJ2-7; 9 bases agree with TRBD1. TRBV23-1 is an ORF, with its function uncertain. After removal of 0 bases from V and 5 bases from J, the junction contained 8 bases not matched to a gene. The CDR3 runs to 16 residues.

This chain connects TRBV3-1 to TRBJ1-6; D perhaps matches TRBD1 (5 bases). CDR3 size: 17 residues. The germline CDR1 and CDR2 sequences are LGHDT and YNNKEL (reference sequence). Trimming shortened V by 1 base and J by 10 bases, and 20 bases separated the two germline ends. Written as DNA, the CDR3 is TGTGCCAGCAGCCAAGGATGGCGCAGGGCCTTAGGATCACCCCTCCACTTT. Translated: CASSQGWRRALGSPLHF.

The rearrangement joins TRBV30 to TRBJ2-1; D call uncertain. This CDR3 spans 14 amino acids. Trimming took off 0 bases at V and 6 bases at J, with 12 bases between the two ends. Germline values: CDR1 GTSNPN, CDR2 SVGIG (reference sequence). Here the CDR3 DNA reads TGTGCCTGGAGTGTCTCGAACTATGGCAATGAGCAGTTCTTC. It yields the protein CAWSVSNYGNEQFF.

This clonotype was recorded a few times. The V call is TRBV6-5, the J call TRBJ1-5; D ambiguous. Between the trimmed V and J ends, which lost 4 bases and 1 base, there was a span of 8 bases. The CDR3 totals 14 residues. The V gene's germline CDR1 is MNHEY and CDR2 SVGAGI. CDR3 sequence reads: CASSSRASNQPQHF. The CDR3 DNA reads as TGTGCCAGCAGTTCCCGGGCGAGCAATCAGCCCCAGCATTTT.

The chain carries TRBV5-1 and TRBJ1-1; 7 positions match TRBD1. This CDR3 is built from 15 residues. V shed 4 bases, J shed 0 bases, and the junction held 6 bases outside the gene matches. In germline, CDR1 is SGHRS, CDR2 YFSETQ. In nucleotides, the CDR3 is TGCGCCAGCAGCGCCCAACAGGGGATGAACACTGAAGCTTTCTTT. Translating it yields CASSAQQGMNTEAFF.

The J gene is TRBJ2-3, the V gene TRBV30; D ambiguous. The CDR3 sequence is 12 residues long. V lost 1 base, J lost 6 bases, and 8 bases lay in between. Germline CDR1 is GTSNPN and CDR2 is SVGIG (reference sequence). The CDR3 nucleotides are TGTGCCTGGAGTGAAAACCCTGATACGCAGTATTTT. Encoded protein: CAWSENPDTQYF.

The chain combines TRBV20-1 with TRBJ2-5; D is uncertain. V lost 5 bases, J lost 0 bases, and 13 bases lay in between. This CDR3 region has 14 residues. CDR1 is DFQATT and CDR2 is SNEGSKA in the germline V gene (reference sequence). For the CDR3, the DNA is TGCAGTGCTGCCCTCATGGCTTACCAAGAGACCCAGTACTTC. Translated: CSAALMAYQETQYF.